This T cell receptor (beta chain) was recorded in a study of control samples from healthy donors and cancer patients. Here immunoSEQ multiplex PCR was the method, and the copy in TCRdb shows in-frame clones only, minus some. The sample contains about 130,000 clones, 90% of which appear only once. CDR3 size: 16 residues. Trimming pared 2 bases from V and 2 bases from J, leaving 12 bases between. Germline lookup yields CDR1 LNHDA and CDR2 SQIVND (reference sequence). The source is a man aged 18-30 years in good health. Material: blood. V gene TRBV19 combines with J gene TRBJ2-2; D uncertain. This CDR3 is CASSILQNRNTGELFF. The CDR3, as DNA: TGTGCCAGTAGTATATTACAGAATAGAAACACCGGGGAGCTGTTTTTT.